One and the same sample provided the 16 T cell receptor beta chains below, sequenced in a study of blood T cells in healthy people across ages. A sample-barcoded 5' primer and a J-beta primer mix were used in a second PCR of roughly 7 to 11 cycles. MiXCR was run by TCRdb on the 5' RACE reads, yielding one entry per CDR3 protein. The sample holds 450,000 to 700,000 distinct CDR3 sequences, 25% to 30% seen once. The sample consisted of blood. These receptors were obtained from a woman in her seventies in good health.

The J gene is TRBJ2-5, the V gene TRBV7-9; no firm D call. This CDR3 comprises 14 residues. Trimming removed 1 base from V and 2 bases from J, with 8 bases in between. Germline CDR1 SEHNR, CDR2 FQNEAQ (reference sequence). The CDR3 DNA follows: TGTGCCAGCAGCTTAGGTCTGGAACAAGAGACCCAGTACTTC. This encodes CASSLGLEQETQYF.

This clonotype appeared a few times. This sequence joins TRBV20-1 and TRBJ1-3, with TRBD1 identical over 7 bases. V lost 3 bases, J lost 0 bases, and 5 bases stayed unmatched. The CDR3 is 15 amino acids. Germline loops: CDR1 DFQATT, CDR2 SNEGSKA (reference sequence). CDR3 nucleotides: TGCAGTGCTAGGGGGACAGAACGCTCTGGAAACACCATATATTTT. Translated, it gives CSARGTERSGNTIYF.

The J gene is TRBJ2-5, the V gene TRBV12-3 or TRBV12-4, with D maybe TRBD1 (6 bases). V lost 7 bases and J lost 5, with 20 bases in between. The CDR3 loop spans 15 amino acids. The CDR3 region has the DNA TGTGCCAGCACCTATAGCAGGGGTCCCTGGGAGACCCAGTACTTC. Protein: CASTYSRGPWETQYF.

The chain joins TRBV29-1 to TRBJ1-1; tentative D call: TRBD1 (6 bases). Trimming took 4 bases from V and 5 from J, leaving 14 bases between them. Germline V gene sequence: CDR1 SQVTM, CDR2 ANQGSEA. The CDR3 covers 13 residues. The DNA of the CDR3 is TGCAGCGTTGTAAGGGGGGCGCAGACTGAAGCTTTCTTT. This codes for CSVVRGAQTEAFF.

The rearrangement links TRBV6-5 to TRBJ1-1; D is uncertain. The CDR3 has 14 amino acids. CDR1 and CDR2 (germline): MNHEY, SVGAGI. Trimming took 7 bases from V and 1 from J, leaving 13 bases between them. The DNA for the CDR3 is TGTGCCAGCAACTATCAGACCCCGAACACTGAAGCTTTCTTT. Translation gives CASNYQTPNTEAFF.

This clonotype has just one count. The chain joins TRBV20-1 to TRBJ2-1, with TRBD2 identical over 7 bases. There are 15 residues in the CDR3. Per the germline V gene, CDR1 is DFQATT and CDR2 is SNEGSKA (reference sequence). Trimming took 1 base from V and 3 from J; bases not matched to a gene: 6. The CDR3 spells CSARVMGGDYNEQFF. The CDR3 bases are TGCAGTGCTAGAGTGATGGGGGGGGACTACAATGAGCAGTTCTTC.

This rearrangement joins TRBV7-2 to TRBJ2-2; D tentatively fits TRBD1 or TRBD2 (5 bases each). Germline V gene sequence: CDR1 SGHTA, CDR2 FQGNSA. The CDR3 is 16 residues long. Trimming shortened V by 5 bases and J by 5 bases, and 18 bases separated the two germline ends. Here the CDR3 DNA reads TGTGCCAGCAGCCCGAGTCCCGGGACGTGGACCGGGGAGCTGTTTTTT. Protein: CASSPSPGTWTGELFF.

About this clonotype: This is likely a read error, given that the CDR3 carries no conserved phenylalanine or tryptophan at its end. V and J are TRBV11-3 and TRBJ2-3; D gene uncertain. The V gene's germline CDR1 is SGHNT and CDR2 YENEEA. This CDR3 spans 13 amino acids. Trimming took off 3 bases at V and 3 bases at J, with 7 bases between the two ends. The CDR3 loop reads CASSFYLTDTQYL. DNA of the CDR3: TGTGCCAGCAGCTTCTACTTGACAGATACGCAGTATCTT.

The J gene is TRBJ2-3, the V gene TRBV4-1, with 7 bases lining up with TRBD1. CDR1 and CDR2 from the germline V gene are MGHRA and YSYEKL. V gave up 2 bases and J gave up 0 bases; unmatched junction bases: 2. There are 15 residues in the CDR3. Here the CDR3 reads CASSQSDRSTDTQYF. The CDR3 DNA reads TGCGCCAGCAGCCAATCGGACAGGAGCACAGATACGCAGTATTTT.

The rearrangement uses TRBV5-1 and TRBJ2-7; no clear D. V was shortened by 2 bases and J by 8 bases, with 20 bases between the two germline ends. The germline V gene has CDR1 SGHRS and CDR2 YFSETQ. The CDR3 is made up of 15 amino acids. The CDR3 DNA reads as TGCGCCAGCAGCTTCGATTCCGACCCCGGGTTACAGCAGTACTTC. This translates into CASSFDSDPGLQQYF.

This clonotype occurred once. CDR3 nucleotides: TGCAGTGCTACAGGGGGCGGTGAAGCTTTCTTT. Translated: CSATGGGEAFF. The J gene is TRBJ1-1, the V gene TRBV20-1, with 8 nucleotides matching TRBD1. The CDR3 is made up of 11 amino acids. The germline V gene encodes CDR1 DFQATT and CDR2 SNEGSKA (reference sequence). Unmatched junction bases numbered 2, after V lost 4 bases and J lost 7 bases.

This clonotype was seen more than once but under ten times. This rearrangement joins TRBV6-5 to TRBJ2-7; D is unclear. The V end was cut by 3 bases, the J end by 0 bases, with 12 bases between. Germline CDR1 MNHEY, CDR2 SVGAGI. CDR3 size: 15 residues. The CDR3 here is CASSYQSSSSYEQYF. The DNA for the CDR3 is TGTGCCAGCAGTTATCAATCGTCCAGCTCCTACGAGCAGTACTTC.

This clonotype has just a few counts. The chain joins TRBV29-1 to TRBJ1-1; 9 bases map to TRBD1. Germline V gene lookup returns CDR1 SQVTM and CDR2 ANQGSEA. V was clipped by 5 bases and J by 3 bases; unmatched bases: 7. CDR3 length: 14 residues. The CDR3 spells CSVHRGRGDTEAFF. The CDR3 DNA reads as TGCAGCGTTCACAGGGGGCGGGGGGACACTGAAGCTTTCTTT.

This clonotype was seen a handful of times. The rearrangement uses TRBV29-1 and TRBJ2-7; 9 nucleotides align to TRBD1. The CDR3 length is 13 residues. The germline V gene encodes CDR1 SQVTM and CDR2 ANQGSEA. Trimming took 5 bases from V and 3 from J; bases not matched to a gene: 5. The CDR3 bases are TGCAGCGTTAGGGACAGGGTTCTCTACGAGCAGTACTTC. Protein sequence: CSVRDRVLYEQYF.

This clonotype was recorded a few times. The rearrangement links TRBV30 to TRBJ2-5, with 11 positions matching TRBD2. Losses at the gene ends were 6 bases for V and 3 bases for J; bases not matched to a gene: 6. The CDR3 runs to 14 residues. Germline loops: CDR1 GTSNPN, CDR2 SVGIG (reference sequence). As DNA, the CDR3 is TGTGCCTGTTCGCCGGGACTAGCGGAAGAGACCCAGTACTTC. Translation gives CACSPGLAEETQYF.

This sequence joins TRBV30 and TRBJ2-1; 11 bases align to TRBD2. The CDR3 contains 15 residues. Looked up from germline, CDR1 is GTSNPN and CDR2 is SVGIG (reference sequence). J lost 7 bases, V lost 8 bases, and 13 bases had no gene match. The CDR3 is CATTSGSAVMNEQFF. CDR3 nucleotides: TGTGCCACTACTAGCGGGAGTGCGGTAATGAATGAGCAGTTCTTC.